The T cell receptor beta chain described here comes from a study of blood T cell repertoires in COVID-19. Study summary: Material from acute and convalescent COVID-19 was sourced from the United States, Italy and Spain. In each case, the material was cDNA or gDNA derived from T cells, B-cell-depleted T cells, or PBMCs.

CDR3 length: 15 residues. V lost 2 bases and J 2 bases, leaving 13 bases between the germline ends. Germline V gene data show CDR1 as SGHRS and CDR2 as YFSETQ. Study processing details: How many nucleated cells were present was estimated from reference gene primer amplification. Data came from immunoSEQ multiplex PCR; TCRdb stores just in-frame clones and leaves some out. D and trimming were read from the DNA, whereas the V and J calls and clone size are those reported in that table. The data hold about 210,000 clones, with approximately 81% observed a single time. The receptor comes from a woman in her forties or fifties with acute COVID-19. Material for sequencing was PBMCs or T cells enriched from blood (not recorded which). This chain uses TRBV5-1 with TRBJ1-2; D unclear. CDR3 amino acids: CASSFSSETNYGYTF. The DNA for the CDR3 is TGCGCCAGCAGCTTTTCCAGCGAAACCAACTATGGCTACACCTTC.